The 15 T cell receptor beta chains listed next were all sequenced from one sample in a study of human T cells and chemical hapten exposure. Using its own MiXCR run on the RACE reads, TCRdb lists one record per CDR3 protein. The sample has some 96,000 distinct CDR3 sequences; around 9.3% are singletons. Time point given: patch test 2, 6 weeks after DPC sensitization. Stated treatment: therapeutic diphenylcyclopropenone sensitization with weekly scalp DPC. The sequencing used whole blood, collected in connection with sensitization to the hapten diphenylcyclopropenone (DPC). The receptors here all came from a woman in her thirties or forties with alopecia areata. Some clones in this sample may be carry-over from other donors' samples.

This clonotype has just a few counts. V is TRBV28 and J is TRBJ1-1, with D unresolved. V lost 5 bases and J lost 0, with 4 bases in between. The CDR3 has 12 amino acids. CDR1 is MDHEN, CDR2 SYDVKM, per germline. The chain's CDR3 is CASSTMNTEAFF. CDR3 DNA: TGTGCCAGCAGTACAATGAACACTGAAGCTTTCTTT.

The chain joins TRBV7-9 to TRBJ2-1; D unresolved. The CDR3 has 11 residues. CDR1 is SEHNR and CDR2 is FQNEAQ in the germline V gene (reference sequence). V shed 1 base and J shed 9 bases, with 4 bases lying between them. The CDR3 coding sequence is TGTGCCAGCAGCTTAGAGTCTGAGCAGTTCTTC. Translating gives CASSLESEQFF.

This clonotype has just a few counts. The chain combines TRBV6-5 with TRBJ1-4; possible D gene TRBD1, 6 bases. This CDR3 contains 15 residues. The V end lost 7 bases, the J end lost 7 bases, and 19 bases lay between the germline ends. The germline V gene has CDR1 MNHEY and CDR2 SVGAGI. CDR3 in amino acids: CASTVRGGRGEKLFF. The CDR3, as DNA: TGTGCCAGCACGGTCCGGGGGGGCCGTGGTGAAAAACTGTTTTTT.

This clonotype has only a few counts. The chain links TRBV28 to TRBJ2-5; D tentatively fits TRBD1 or TRBD2 (5 bases each). V gave up 6 bases and J gave up 0 bases, with 8 bases separating them. Per germline, CDR1 MDHEN and CDR2 SYDVKM. The CDR3 consists of 13 residues. CDR3 DNA: TGTGCCAGCAGCTGGGGGAACCAAGAGACCCAGTACTTC. Protein: CASSWGNQETQYF.

This clonotype showed up just a few times. The chain links TRBV9 to TRBJ1-2; D gene uncertain. This CDR3 has 12 amino acids. The V gene lost 1 base and the J gene lost 6 bases, with 7 bases spanning the gap. Looked up from germline, CDR1 is SGDLS and CDR2 is YYNGEE. CDR3: CASSVNENGYTF. For the CDR3, the DNA is TGTGCCAGCAGCGTAAACGAAAATGGCTACACCTTC.

The CDR3 nucleotides are TGTGCCAGCAGTTACGGCAGGGGGGAGCAGTACTTC. Translated: CASSYGRGEQYF. The chain links TRBV6-2 or TRBV6-3 to TRBJ2-7, with TRBD1 identical over 7 bases. The V gene's germline CDR1 is MNHEY and CDR2 SVGEGT. V shed 2 bases, J shed 7 bases, and the junction held 2 bases outside the gene matches. CDR3 length: 12 residues.

This clonotype has only a few counts. The chain employs TRBV18 and TRBJ1-2; D call uncertain. The length of the CDR3 is 14 residues. Germline assignment: CDR1 KGHSH and CDR2 LQKENI. Trimming took 1 base from V and 8 from J, leaving 14 bases between them. The CDR3 DNA reads TGTGCCAGCTCACCACTTGCGGGGAGAGAAGGCTACACCTTC. Encoded protein: CASSPLAGREGYTF.

This clonotype was detected ten times or more. The V call is TRBV12-3 or TRBV12-4, the J call TRBJ1-5; 9 nucleotides match TRBD1. CDR3 length: 13 amino acids. J was trimmed by 5 bases and V by 6 bases; bases with no gene match: 2. The CDR3 region has the DNA TGTGCCAGCAGGGGACAGGGATATCAGCCCCAGCATTTT. Translated: CASRGQGYQPQHF.

This clonotype has more than one count but fewer than ten. The chain is built from TRBV7-6 and TRBJ2-2; D might be TRBD1 (6 bases). Trimming removed 2 bases from V and 4 bases from J, with 14 bases in between. This CDR3 has 16 residues. Germline CDR1 reads SGHVS; CDR2 reads FNYEAQ. The CDR3 spells CASSLMTGSVTGELFF. In DNA form, the CDR3 reads TGTGCCAGCAGCTTAATGACAGGATCGGTCACCGGGGAGCTGTTTTTT. Looking up the rest from reference TRBV7-6 and TRBJ2-2 gives the full variable domain: GAGVSQSPRYKVTKRGQDVALRCDPISGHVSLYWYRQALGQGPEFLTYFNYEAQQDKSGLPNDRFSAERPEGSISTLTIQRTEQRDSAMYRCASSLMTGSVTGELFFGEGSRLTVL.

Ten or more counts support this clonotype. This chain uses TRBV7-8 with TRBJ2-1, with 8 nucleotides matching TRBD2. V lost 5 bases to trimming and J lost 6 bases; unmatched junction nucleotides: 12. Germline V gene sequence: CDR1 SGHVS, CDR2 FQNEAQ. The CDR3 runs to 16 residues. The CDR3 region is CASSRIGSGGGNEQFF. The CDR3 nucleotides read TGTGCCAGCAGCCGAATAGGAAGCGGGGGAGGCAATGAGCAGTTCTTC.

There are many counts of this clonotype. The chain uses TRBV3-1 and TRBJ2-1; 7 bases fit TRBD2. Looked up from germline, CDR1 is LGHDT and CDR2 is YNNKEL (reference sequence). The CDR3 loop spans 15 amino acids. V dropped 1 base and J dropped 5; count of bases not matched to a gene: 5. The CDR3 DNA is TGTGCCAGCAGCCAAGTTCAAGCGGGACACAATGAGCAGTTCTTC. Amino acid sequence: CASSQVQAGHNEQFF.

This clonotype was seen repeatedly, ten times or more. This chain links TRBV6-5 with TRBJ2-3; no clear D gene. Trimming left V 6 bases short and J 2 bases short, with 3 bases between. Germline-derived CDR1 and CDR2 are MNHEY and SVGAGI. The CDR3 covers 11 residues. CDR3 nucleotide sequence: TGTGCCAGCAGGTCCACAGATACGCAGTATTTT. Residues: CASRSTDTQYF.

This clonotype was counted between two and nine times. The chain combines TRBV28 with TRBJ2-7, with TRBD2 as a possible D gene (5 bases). The CDR3 is 11 residues long. The V end lost 6 bases, the J end lost 6 bases, and 9 bases lay between the germline ends. Germline CDR1 is MDHEN and CDR2 is SYDVKM. CDR3 in DNA: TGTGCCAGCAGCCCCCGGGGCGAGCAGTACTTC. Translation gives CASSPRGEQYF. Drawing the rest from reference TRBV28 and TRBJ2-7, the complete variable domain is DVKVTQSSRYLVKRTGEKVFLECVQDMDHENMFWYRQDPGLGLRLIYFSYDVKMKEKGDIPEGYSVSREKKERFSLILESASTNQTSMYLCASSPRGEQYFGPGTRLTVT.

This clonotype was counted only a few times. This rearrangement joins TRBV6-1 to TRBJ2-1, with TRBD1 matching 10 bases. The CDR3 runs 16 residues. V shed 4 bases, J shed 8 bases, and the junction held 11 bases outside the gene matches. Germline V gene sequence: CDR1 MNHNS, CDR2 SASEGT. The CDR3 coding sequence is TGTGCCAGCAGTGCGCCCGGGACAGGGGAGGTTTATGAGCAGTTCTTC. It codes for CASSAPGTGEVYEQFF.

This clonotype came up a few times. The chain employs TRBV7-3 and TRBJ2-7, with D maybe TRBD1 (6 bases). Trimming cost V 5 bases and J 2 bases, with 19 bases left between them. CDR3 length equals 16 residues. CDR1 is SGHTA, CDR2 FQGTGA, per germline. CDR3 protein: CASSAEPGHQPYEQYF. CDR3 nucleotides: TGTGCCAGCAGCGCCGAACCGGGACACCAACCCTACGAGCAGTACTTC. The full variable domain, with the rest looked up from reference TRBV7-3 and TRBJ2-7, is GAGVSQTPSNKVTEKGKYVELRCDPISGHTALYWYRQSLGQGPEFLIYFQGTGAADDSGLPNDRFFAVRPEGSVSTLKIQRTERGDSAVYLCASSAEPGHQPYEQYFGPGTRLTVT.